A single sample gave rise to the 13 T cell receptor beta chains below, sequenced in a study of cytomegalovirus exposure and HLA in healthy donors. Profiling relied on immunoSEQ multiplex PCR, and the TCRdb table lists in-frame clones only, not all of them. The sample has 130,000 or so clones, more than 80% seen once; the top ten hold 5.5% to 7%. Specimen: PBMCs. Receptors originate from a woman aged 30 to 39 in good health and CMV-seropositive.

This clone was found a few times. The rearrangement uses TRBV2 and TRBJ2-7; the match to TRBD1 covers 8 bases. Germline lookup yields CDR1 SNHLY and CDR2 FYNNEI. The CDR3 loop spans 12 amino acids. The V gene end was trimmed by 10 bases and the J gene end by 3 bases; junction bases not matched to a gene: 5. DNA for the CDR3: TGTGCCAACACAGGGACAGGCTACGAGCAGTACTTC. This codes for CANTGTGYEQYF.

This sequence joins TRBV27 and TRBJ2-1, with a weak D call TRBD1 (5 bases). Germline assignment: CDR1 MNHEY and CDR2 SMNVEV (reference sequence). V was shortened by 2 bases and J by 8 bases, with 13 bases between the two germline ends. CDR3 length: 14 residues. CDR3 bases: TGTGCCAGCAGTTTAAGGGTAGGGGTTGATGAGCAGTTCTTC. The encoded protein is CASSLRVGVDEQFF.

V gene TRBV9 combines with J gene TRBJ1-5, with 8 bases lining up with TRBD1. V was clipped by 0 bases and J by 3 bases; unmatched bases: 5. The CDR3 loop spans 16 amino acids. Germline-derived CDR1 and CDR2 are SGDLS and YYNGEE. CDR3 sequence: CASSVDSGGHNQPQHF. CDR3 in DNA: TGTGCCAGCAGCGTAGACTCAGGGGGCCACAATCAGCCCCAGCATTTT.

The genes are TRBV2 and TRBJ1-2; a possible D gene is TRBD1 (5 bases). Germline CDR1 reads SNHLY; CDR2 reads FYNNEI. The CDR3 length is 13 residues. The V and J ends lost 5 bases and 6 bases respectively, with 13 bases between them. The CDR3, as DNA: TGTGCCAGCAGTTCCGGGACTCTCAATGGCTACACCTTC. It translates to CASSSGTLNGYTF.

The genes are TRBV6-1 and TRBJ1-4; D possibly corresponds to TRBD1 (6 bases). Germline V lookup: CDR1 MNHNS, CDR2 SASEGT. Trimming removed 10 bases at V and 7 bases at J, with 19 bases between. CDR3 length: 14 amino acids. The CDR3 sequence is CATDMGQGLEKLFF. The CDR3 region has the DNA TGTGCCACCGACATGGGGCAGGGGCTTGAAAAACTGTTTTTT.

To note about this clone: This specimen includes other DNA sequences encoding the same CDR3. This chain links TRBV6-1 with TRBJ2-7; tentative D call: TRBD1 (5 bases). This CDR3 spans 12 amino acids. The germline CDR1 and CDR2 sequences are MNHNS and SASEGT. V lost 2 bases and J lost 3, with 5 bases in between. As DNA, the CDR3 is TGTGCCAGCAGTGAAAGGGGCTACGAGCAGTACTTC. It encodes CASSERGYEQYF.

The chain links TRBV28 to TRBJ2-5, with 8 positions matching TRBD1. Losses at the gene ends were 8 bases for V and 2 bases for J; bases not matched to a gene: 7. The germline V gene encodes CDR1 MDHEN and CDR2 SYDVKM. This CDR3 is 14 amino acids long. The CDR3 protein is CASRPGGPQETQYF. The DNA for the CDR3 is TGTGCCAGCCGGCCAGGGGGCCCACAAGAGACCCAGTACTTC.

V gene TRBV10-3 combines with J gene TRBJ1-3; no clear D gene. The germline V gene encodes CDR1 ENHRY and CDR2 SYGVKD. V lost 8 bases and J 3 bases, leaving 8 bases between the germline ends. The CDR3 spans 12 residues. CDR3 sequence reads: CAIGQVGNTIYF. The CDR3 region has the DNA TGTGCCATCGGGCAGGTTGGAAACACCATATATTTT.

This chain connects TRBV25-1 to TRBJ2-2; no firm D call. The germline V gene has CDR1 MGHDK and CDR2 SYGVNS. Trimming stripped 6 bases from V and 6 bases from J, with 5 bases between. This CDR3 spans 11 amino acids. As DNA, the CDR3 is TGTGCCAGCAGAATCTCCGGGGAGCTGTTTTTT. Its protein product is CASRISGELFF.

This clone was recorded only once. The V gene is TRBV11-2, the J gene TRBJ2-7; 7 nucleotides match TRBD2. This CDR3 region has 15 residues. Germline V CDR1 and CDR2: SGHAT, FQNNGV. Trimming at V came to 5 bases and at J to 0 bases, leaving 7 bases not matched to a gene. In DNA, the CDR3 is TGTGCCAGCAGCCTAAGGACTAGGAGCTCCTACGAGCAGTACTTC. Translation: CASSLRTRSSYEQYF.

The chain combines TRBV7-2 with TRBJ1-5; the D gene is possibly TRBD1 (5 bases). V dropped 2 bases and J dropped 7 bases, with 12 bases sitting between them. The CDR3 runs to 14 residues. Germline V gives CDR1 SGHTA, CDR2 FQGNSA. The CDR3 protein is CASSLRVGGQPQHF. The CDR3 region has the DNA TGTGCCAGCAGCTTAAGGGTGGGGGGACAGCCCCAGCATTTT. Full variable domain (rest looked up from reference TRBV7-2 and TRBJ1-5): GAGVSQSPSNKVTEKGKDVELRCDPISGHTALYWYRQSLGQGLEFLIYFQGNSAPDKSGLPSDRFSAERTGGSVSTLTIQRTQQEDSAVYLCASSLRVGGQPQHFGDGTRLSIL.

This chain uses TRBV6-1 with TRBJ2-5; D is undetermined. CDR1 MNHNS and CDR2 SASEGT come from the germline V gene. The CDR3 sequence is 15 residues long. Trimming stripped 2 bases from V and 1 base from J, with 11 bases between. The CDR3 nucleotides are TGTGCCAGCAGTGAAATCGGCAGACTCCAAGAGACCCAGTACTTC. Translation gives CASSEIGRLQETQYF.

This chain links TRBV5-4 with TRBJ2-1; D is possibly TRBD2 (6 bases). The germline gives CDR1 SGHNT, CDR2 YYREEE (reference sequence). The CDR3 runs to 15 residues. Trimming removed 4 bases from V and 3 bases from J, with 14 bases in between. CDR3 sequence reads: CASSGTGTGYNEQFF. The DNA of the CDR3 is TGTGCCAGCAGCGGAACCGGGACTGGCTACAATGAGCAGTTCTTC.